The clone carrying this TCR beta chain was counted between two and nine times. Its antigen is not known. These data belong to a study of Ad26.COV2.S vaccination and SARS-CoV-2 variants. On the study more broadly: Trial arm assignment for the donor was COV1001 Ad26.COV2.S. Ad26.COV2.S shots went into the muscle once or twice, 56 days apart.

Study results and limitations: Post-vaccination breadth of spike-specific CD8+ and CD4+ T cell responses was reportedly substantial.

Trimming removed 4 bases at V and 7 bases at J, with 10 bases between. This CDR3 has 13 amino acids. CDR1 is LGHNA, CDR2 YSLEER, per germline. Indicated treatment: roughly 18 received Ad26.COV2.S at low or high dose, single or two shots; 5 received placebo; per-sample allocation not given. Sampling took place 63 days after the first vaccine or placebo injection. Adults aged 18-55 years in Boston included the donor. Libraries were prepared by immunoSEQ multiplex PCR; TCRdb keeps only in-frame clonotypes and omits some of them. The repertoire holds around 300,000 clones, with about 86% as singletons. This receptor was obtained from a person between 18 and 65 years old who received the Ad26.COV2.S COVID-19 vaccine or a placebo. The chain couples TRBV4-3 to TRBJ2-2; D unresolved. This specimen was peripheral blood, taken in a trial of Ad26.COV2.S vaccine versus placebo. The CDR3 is CASSPYLDGELFF. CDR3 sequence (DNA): TGCGCCAGCAGCCCCTACTTGGACGGGGAGCTGTTTTTT.